This TCR beta chain was captured in a study of T cell responses to AZD1222 COVID-19 vaccine. This clone has only one observation. The germline gives CDR1 MNHEY, CDR2 SVGEGT. V lost 2 bases to trimming and J lost 2 bases, with 7 bases between them. The CDR3 is made up of 14 amino acids. Sequencing used immunoSEQ multiplex PCR; TCRdb keeps in-frame clones, though not all of them. The sample lists about 130,000 clones; more than 75% were seen once. The rearrangement uses TRBV6-2 or TRBV6-3 and TRBJ2-1; D is uncertain. This receptor was taken from an adult in good health. Sequencing was performed on peripheral blood, taken on day 0 of AZD1222 vaccination. CDR3 sequence (DNA): TGTGCCAGCAGTTACAGGCAGACCTACAATGAGCAGTTCTTC. It translates to CASSYRQTYNEQFF.